The 6 T cell receptor beta chains listed next were all sequenced from one sample in a study of siplizumab effects on memory and regulatory T cells. Sequencing used immunoSEQ multiplex PCR; TCRdb keeps in-frame clones, though not all of them. The sample contains about 120,000 clones, approximately 94% of which appear only once. Sequencing was carried out using non-Treg CD4+ T cells sorted from blood. These receptors all come from a human donor in good health.

This chain links TRBV6-1 with TRBJ2-3, with D possibly being TRBD1 or TRBD2 (5 bases each). This CDR3 comprises 16 residues. Trimming cost V 4 bases and J 1 base, with 15 bases left between them. Germline CDR1 and CDR2: MNHNS and SASEGT. DNA for the CDR3: TGTGCCAGCAGTGGTGGCCAGGGCGGGCGCACAGATACGCAGTATTTT. Its protein is CASSGGQGGRTDTQYF.

V usage is TRBV19 and J usage is TRBJ1-2; D unclear. This CDR3 region has 18 residues. V lost 0 bases to trimming and J lost 0 bases, with 17 bases between them. Germline CDR1 LNHDA, CDR2 SQIVND (reference sequence). The CDR3 DNA follows: TGTGCCAGTAGTATAGATGTGGGAGGACTACTCGCTAACTATGGCTACACCTTC. Translated: CASSIDVGGLLANYGYTF.

The chain combines TRBV2 with TRBJ1-1; D perhaps matches TRBD1 (5 bases). V dropped 6 bases and J dropped 2 bases, with 10 bases sitting between them. Germline V gene lookup returns CDR1 SNHLY and CDR2 FYNNEI. The CDR3 contains 13 residues. The CDR3 loop reads CASSLDRNTEAFF. CDR3 in DNA: TGTGCCAGCAGCCTCGACAGAAACACTGAAGCTTTCTTT.

This rearrangement joins TRBV9 to TRBJ2-3, with D perhaps assigned TRBD1 or TRBD2 (5 bases each). The CDR3 runs to 15 residues. The germline gives CDR1 SGDLS, CDR2 YYNGEE. The V end was cut by 4 bases, the J end by 0 bases, with 12 bases between. The CDR3 loop reads CASSLDGASTDTQYF. The DNA of the CDR3 is TGTGCCAGCAGCCTCGACGGGGCTAGCACAGATACGCAGTATTTT.

The gene calls are TRBV9 and TRBJ2-1; D is possibly TRBD2 (5 bases). The CDR3 length is 14 residues. With 4 bases removed from V and 5 bases from J, the gap between germline ends came to 13 bases. Germline V CDR1 and CDR2: SGDLS, YYNGEE. The CDR3 spells CASSPPRADNEQFF. The CDR3 region has the DNA TGTGCCAGCAGCCCGCCGAGAGCGGACAATGAGCAGTTCTTC.

The J gene is TRBJ2-7, the V gene TRBV10-3; tentatively, D is TRBD1 or TRBD2 (6 bases each). The CDR3 covers 15 residues. V was cut by 6 bases and J by 4 bases, with 19 bases left in between. Germline CDR1 and CDR2: ENHRY and SYGVKD. The CDR3 loop reads CAIRSVGGHSYEQYF. The DNA of the CDR3 is TGTGCCATCAGGTCAGTGGGGGGACATTCATACGAGCAGTACTTC.